This T cell receptor beta chain appears in the sequencing data of a study of T-cell memory formation after mild COVID-19. Overall study: TCR clustering was largely donor specific. Findings of the study overall: CD4+ contracting clones were found mainly in CM and EM, and CD8+ ones in EMRA. Day 15 to 85 contracting clones showed balanced CD4/CD8; later expanders leaned CD4+.

The sample holds a few counts of this clonotype. What it binds is not known. Germline-derived CDR1 and CDR2 are SGDLS and YYNGEE. The CDR3 has 15 amino acids. Trimming took 0 bases from V and 9 from J, leaving 16 bases between them. cDNA libraries for TCR alpha and TCR beta, carrying sample barcodes and UMIs, came from 5'RACE with constant-segment primers. TCRdb passed the 5' RACE reads through MiXCR, listing each CDR3 protein once. The sample has roughly 450,000 distinct CDR3 sequences; around a sixth are singletons. Sequenced input: PBMCs or a T cell subset sorted from them (not recorded which). This chain links TRBV9 with TRBJ1-5; D ambiguous. The TCR was taken from an adult woman who had mild COVID-19 (a few samples of this study predate the infection). Cell type and time point are not known. CDR3 in DNA: TGTGCCAGCAGCGTAGATGTACACTACTATCGGCCCCAGCATTTT. Amino acids: CASSVDVHYYRPQHF.